This paragraph reports one T cell receptor beta chain. Patients of the Seattle cohort, enrolled during active infection, were followed longitudinally. These data belong to a study of blood T cell repertoires in COVID-19. Study context: The study drew acute and convalescent COVID-19 samples from the United States, Italy and Spain. Sample material is recorded as cDNA or gDNA derived from T cells, B-cell-depleted T cells, or PBMCs.

The CDR3 is 18 amino acids. CDR1 is SGHAT and CDR2 is FQNNGV in the germline V gene. J lost 0 bases, V lost 4 bases, and 8 bases had no gene match. As handled by the study authors: Cell counts per sample came from amplifying reference gene primers. Produced via immunoSEQ multiplex PCR; TCRdb's table is partial and in-frame only. V and J calls and clone size follow that table, whereas D and trimming were derived from the DNA. The data contain some 80,000 clones, 80% to 90% of them seen just once; the ten biggest clones take up 9.5% to 13%. The specimen sequenced was peripheral blood. The clonotype originates from a man between 60 and 70 years old with COVID-19, enrolled during active disease. The V gene is TRBV11-2, the J gene TRBJ2-3; 12 bases agree with TRBD2. The CDR3 nucleotides read TGTGCCAGCAGCTCCCTGGCGCTAGCGGGGGGGAGCACAGATACGCAGTATTTT. This gives the protein CASSSLALAGGSTDTQYF.